This TCR beta chain was observed in a study of Graves' ophthalmopathy and Graves' hyperthyroidism. TCR beta CDR3 regions were amplified from RNA transcripts. The first-round RT-PCR employed HTBI primers together with the Qiagen OneStep RT-PCR kit. A multiplex PCR was then performed as the second round. Via MiXCR, TCRdb re-called the multiplex PCR reads, giving one row per CDR3 protein. This table has roughly 420,000 distinct CDR3 sequences, around 20% appearing once. Per germline, CDR1 MNHNS and CDR2 SASEGT. The CDR3 contains 15 residues. J was trimmed by 1 base and V by 5 bases; bases with no gene match: 5. This clonotype was counted a few times. People with hyperthyroidism were aged 18 to 65 and newly diagnosed, under 2 months' duration. No donor had other autoimmune disease, uncontrolled infection, pregnancy or lactation. From fresh peripheral blood, around 11 ml in volume, the PBMCs were obtained.

The chain carries TRBV6-1 and TRBJ1-1, with 9 bases matching TRBD1. This clonotype originated in a woman between 18 and 29 years old with stable Graves' hyperthyroidism. Sequenced sample: peripheral blood. The CDR3, as DNA: TGTGCCAGCAGTCGGACAGGGGTCAAGAACACTGAAGCTTTCTTT. Translating gives CASSRTGVKNTEAFF.